Each of the 32 T cell receptor beta chains below was sequenced from the same sample in a study of T cells in localized non-small cell lung cancer. Using immunoSEQ multiplex PCR, the repertoire was profiled, and TCRdb retains in-frame clones only, with some absent. Counted here are 15,000 to 20,000 clones, around 91% occurring once; the ten biggest clones make up approximately 8.7%. The sample in question was peripheral blood, obtained before any cancer treatment. These receptors were taken from a man aged 40 to 70 with stage I lung adenocarcinoma.

As regards this clone: Within the sample, other DNA sequences also encode this same CDR3. The genes are TRBV11-2 and TRBJ2-7, with D uncertain. Trimming took 5 bases from V and 3 from J, leaving 2 bases between them. The CDR3 consists of 10 residues. The V gene's germline CDR1 is SGHAT and CDR2 FQNNGV. For the CDR3, the DNA is TGTGCCAGCAGCCACTACGAGCAGTACTTC. This codes for CASSHYEQYF. The full variable domain, rest sourced from reference TRBV11-2 and TRBJ2-7, is EAGVAQSPRYKIIEKRQSVAFWCNPISGHATLYWYQQILGQGPKLLIQFQNNGVVDDSQLPKDRFSAERLKGVDSTLKIQPAKLEDSAVYLCASSHYEQYFGPGTRLTVT.

The rearrangement uses TRBV7-2 and TRBJ1-5; D uncertain. This CDR3 region has 15 residues. Trimming removed 0 bases at V and 0 bases at J, with 6 bases between. The V gene's germline CDR1 is SGHTA and CDR2 FQGNSA. The CDR3 DNA sequence: TGTGCCAGCAGCTTAGCATACGGTAGCAATCAGCCCCAGCATTTT. It translates to CASSLAYGSNQPQHF.

The chain links TRBV11-2 to TRBJ2-7; 8 bases agree with TRBD1. The germline CDR1 and CDR2 sequences are SGHAT and FQNNGV. J was trimmed by 0 bases and V by 3 bases; bases with no gene match: 1. The CDR3 runs 14 residues. CDR3 in amino acids: CASSLGTGSYEQYF. The DNA of the CDR3 is TGTGCCAGCAGCTTGGGGACAGGCTCCTACGAGCAGTACTTC.

The CDR3 reads CSVGSPDRGQEQYF. As DNA, the CDR3 is TGCAGCGTTGGCTCCCCGGACAGGGGACAAGAGCAGTACTTC. The genes are TRBV29-1 and TRBJ2-7; 9 bases fit TRBD1. The V segment lost 4 bases and the J segment 7 bases; nucleotides outside the gene matches: 11. This CDR3 region has 14 residues. The germline CDR1 and CDR2 sequences are SQVTM and ANQGSEA.

The chain joins TRBV5-6 to TRBJ2-2; the match to TRBD2 covers 9 bases. Losses at the gene ends were 0 bases for V and 5 bases for J; bases not matched to a gene: 8. The germline V gene encodes CDR1 SGHDT and CDR2 YYEEEE. This CDR3 is built from 17 residues. In nucleotides, the CDR3 is TGTGCCAGCAGCTTGGTGGCGGGAGGGCCGGGGACCGGGGAGCTGTTTTTT. This translates into CASSLVAGGPGTGELFF.

The chain uses TRBV27 and TRBJ1-1, with D possibly TRBD1 on 5 matching bases. Trimming took 6 bases from V and 1 from J, leaving 12 bases between them. The CDR3 length is 14 residues. The germline V gene encodes CDR1 MNHEY and CDR2 SMNVEV (reference sequence). The CDR3 DNA reads TGTGCCAGCAGCAGTTACAGGTCGAACACTGAAGCTTTCTTT. Protein product: CASSSYRSNTEAFF.

V is TRBV5-6 and J is TRBJ2-3; 7 bases are shared with TRBD2. The CDR3 totals 16 residues. Germline V gene lookup returns CDR1 SGHDT and CDR2 YYEEEE. V dropped 0 bases and J dropped 3; count of bases not matched to a gene: 7. This chain's CDR3 is CASSLAGTGGTDTQYF. As DNA, the CDR3 is TGTGCCAGCAGCTTGGCCGGAACGGGGGGTACAGATACGCAGTATTTT.

The chain is built from TRBV28 and TRBJ2-7; the match to TRBD1 covers 9 bases. Germline CDR1 and CDR2: MDHEN and SYDVKM. With 8 bases clipped from V and 2 bases from J, the junction kept 4 bases outside the gene matches. The CDR3 has 13 residues. Here the CDR3 reads CASDRQGAYEQYF. As DNA, the CDR3 is TGTGCCAGCGATCGACAGGGGGCCTACGAGCAGTACTTC.

V and J are TRBV19 and TRBJ2-6; D may be TRBD1 (5 bases). CDR1 is LNHDA, CDR2 SQIVND, per germline (reference sequence). V was pared by 10 bases and J by 2 bases, with 15 bases between. The CDR3 consists of 15 residues. For the CDR3, the DNA is TGTGCCACCAGGGAAATGGGGACTGGGGCCAACGTCCTGACTTTC. Translating gives CATREMGTGANVLTF.

The J gene is TRBJ1-3, the V gene TRBV5-1; TRBD1 is a possible D gene (5 bases). Germline CDR1 and CDR2: SGHRS and YFSETQ. The CDR3 is 14 amino acids. V was clipped by 2 bases and J by 2 bases, with 8 bases between them. The CDR3 loop reads CASSFDRTGNTIYF. Here the CDR3 DNA reads TGCGCCAGCAGCTTCGACAGAACTGGAAACACCATATATTTT. Full variable domain (outside the CDR3, taken from reference TRBV5-1 and TRBJ1-3): KAGVTQTPRYLIKTRGQQVTLSCSPISGHRSVSWYQQTPGQGLQFLFEYFSETQRNKGNFPGRFSGRQFSNSRSEMNVSTLELGDSALYLCASSFDRTGNTIYFGEGSWLTVV.

The V gene is TRBV5-5, the J gene TRBJ2-7, with TRBD1 matching 9 bases. The CDR3 extends over 13 amino acids. CDR1 is SGHKS, CDR2 YYEKEE, per germline (reference sequence). Trimming cost V 1 base and J 5 bases; bases outside gene matches: 1. In DNA form, the CDR3 reads TGTGCCAGCAGCTTGACAGGGGGCCACGAGCAGTACTTC. Its translation is CASSLTGGHEQYF.

This chain links TRBV6-5 with TRBJ2-1; tentative D call: TRBD2 (6 bases). Trimming stripped 0 bases from V and 2 bases from J, with 11 bases between. Germline-derived CDR1 and CDR2 are MNHEY and SVGAGI. This CDR3 has 16 residues. The CDR3 DNA reads TGTGCCAGCAGTTACTCAACTAGCAGCACCTACAATGAGCAGTTCTTC. It translates to CASSYSTSSTYNEQFF.

This clone was counted once. This chain connects TRBV6-5 to TRBJ1-1; possibly TRBD1 for D (6 bases). CDR1 and CDR2 from the germline V gene are MNHEY and SVGAGI. Trimming took 5 bases from V and 2 from J, leaving 12 bases between them. The CDR3 has 14 residues. The CDR3 is CASSRGHLNTEAFF. Written as DNA, the CDR3 is TGTGCCAGCAGTCGGGGACACCTAAACACTGAAGCTTTCTTT.

In its sample, this clone was seen once. J is TRBJ1-5 and V is TRBV19, with 7 bases aligning to TRBD1. Trimming at V came to 7 bases and at J to 4 bases, leaving 10 bases not matched to a gene. The germline V gene encodes CDR1 LNHDA and CDR2 SQIVND (reference sequence). This CDR3 spans 15 amino acids. The DNA for the CDR3 is TGTGCCAGTACGTATCCAGGGGGGGGAAATCAGCCCCAGCATTTT. Encoded protein: CASTYPGGGNQPQHF.

V usage is TRBV27 and J usage is TRBJ1-3; 8 nucleotides agree with TRBD1. V was pared by 4 bases and J by 2 bases, with 4 bases of the junction left unmatched. The CDR3 covers 15 residues. The germline V gene encodes CDR1 MNHEY and CDR2 SMNVEV (reference sequence). This chain's CDR3 is CASSSGQGAGNTIYF. The CDR3 nucleotides read TGTGCCAGCAGTTCCGGACAGGGTGCTGGAAACACCATATATTTT.

Comments on this clone: The identical CDR3 is also encoded by other nucleotide sequences in the sample. This chain joins TRBV11-2 and TRBJ2-3; 9 nucleotides match TRBD2. The germline CDR1 and CDR2 sequences are SGHAT and FQNNGV. V was clipped by 6 bases and J by 3 bases; unmatched bases: 7. The CDR3 totals 15 residues. The CDR3 sequence is CASRGSGGSTDTQYF. The CDR3 bases are TGTGCCAGCAGGGGTAGCGGGGGTTCAACAGATACGCAGTATTTT.

This clone was detected only a few times. V and J are TRBV30 and TRBJ1-1; 8 bases agree with TRBD1. Germline V gene sequence: CDR1 GTSNPN, CDR2 SVGIG (reference sequence). J was trimmed by 5 bases and V by 2 bases; bases with no gene match: 1. There are 12 residues in the CDR3. The CDR3 DNA reads as TGTGCCTGGAGTCGACAGGGGACTGAAGCTTTCTTT. It yields the protein CAWSRQGTEAFF. Based on the CDR3 plus reference TRBV30 and TRBJ1-1, the full variable domain is SQTIHQWPATLVQPVGSPLSLECTVEGTSNPNLYWYRQAAGRGLQLLFYSVGIGQISSEVPQNLSASRPQDRQFILSSKKLLLSDSGFYLCAWSRQGTEAFFGQGTRLTVV.

The J gene is TRBJ1-3, the V gene TRBV6-1; 9 bases agree with TRBD1. With V trimmed by 3 bases and J by 2 bases, 5 bases remained unmatched. The CDR3 has 16 amino acids. Germline V CDR1 and CDR2: MNHNS, SASEGT. The CDR3 region is CASSEGDRVPGNTIYF. CDR3 DNA sequence: TGTGCCAGCAGTGAGGGGGACAGGGTTCCTGGAAACACCATATATTTT.

This chain links TRBV11-2 with TRBJ2-3; 7 nucleotides agree with TRBD1. This CDR3 is 14 amino acids long. Germline CDR1 SGHAT, CDR2 FQNNGV. V trimming: 5 bases; J trimming: 4 bases; junction bases outside the gene matches: 6. The CDR3 here is CASSPRGGADTQYF. CDR3 nucleotide sequence: TGTGCCAGCAGCCCAAGAGGGGGCGCAGATACGCAGTATTTT.

V is TRBV6-1 and J is TRBJ1-5; D remains unclear. V lost 6 bases and J 5 bases, leaving 8 bases between the germline ends. Germline V gives CDR1 MNHNS, CDR2 SASEGT. CDR3 length equals 12 residues. CDR3 bases: TGTGCCAGCAGCTTTACCCATCAGCCCCAGCATTTT. Translation gives CASSFTHQPQHF.

The chain is built from TRBV6-5 and TRBJ1-1; D gene uncertain. The germline CDR1 and CDR2 sequences are MNHEY and SVGAGI. The germline V and J ends were trimmed by 8 bases and 8 bases, with 12 bases remaining between them. The CDR3 is made up of 11 amino acids. CDR3 loop: CASHRAGEAFF. Written as DNA, the CDR3 is TGTGCCAGCCACCGGGCTGGCGAAGCTTTCTTT.

The chain uses TRBV10-2 and TRBJ2-7; unclear D gene. Trimming left V 0 bases short and J 4 bases short, with 7 bases between. The CDR3 runs 13 residues. Germline V gives CDR1 WSHSY, CDR2 SAAADI. CDR3 coding DNA: TGCGCCAGCAGTGAGTCAACTAATTACGAGCAGTACTTC. Translated, it gives CASSESTNYEQYF.

The chain uses TRBV7-2 and TRBJ2-2, with TRBD2 identical over 9 bases. CDR1 is SGHTA, CDR2 FQGNSA, per germline. CDR3 length: 14 amino acids. After removal of 7 bases from V and 6 bases from J, the junction contained 6 bases not matched to a gene. The CDR3 coding sequence is TGTGCCAGCAAAGGGGGACTAGCCTCCGGGGAGCTGTTTTTT. The encoded protein is CASKGGLASGELFF.

This clone occurred once. V usage is TRBV5-1 and J usage is TRBJ2-3; D assignment may be TRBD1 or TRBD2 (8 bases each). The CDR3 sequence is 14 residues long. Trimming removed 3 bases at V and 8 bases at J, with 16 bases between. CDR1 is SGHRS, CDR2 YFSETQ, per germline. The DNA for the CDR3 is TGCGCCAGCAGCTCGGGACAGGCGGGGGGTACGCAGTATTTT. Translated: CASSSGQAGGTQYF.

This clone was observed a few times. The rearrangement uses TRBV19 and TRBJ1-5; TRBD1 aligns across 7 bases. The CDR3 extends over 15 amino acids. Germline assignment: CDR1 LNHDA and CDR2 SQIVND (reference sequence). V lost 1 base, J lost 4 bases, and 4 bases stayed unmatched. Here the CDR3 reads CASSIVWDSNQPQHF. The DNA of the CDR3 is TGTGCCAGTAGTATAGTATGGGACAGTAATCAGCCCCAGCATTTT.

The chain uses TRBV6-1 and TRBJ1-4; D gene unclear. Trimming removed 3 bases from V and 7 bases from J, with 9 bases in between. Germline CDR1 reads MNHNS; CDR2 reads SASEGT. The CDR3 is made up of 13 amino acids. CDR3 protein: CASSDLGREKLFF. CDR3 DNA: TGTGCCAGCAGTGACCTAGGTCGTGAAAAACTGTTTTTT.

The chain has TRBV18 and TRBJ1-2, with 8 bases lining up with TRBD1. V lost 6 bases, J lost 8 bases, and 5 bases stayed unmatched. CDR1 is KGHSH, CDR2 LQKENI, per germline. The CDR3 consists of 12 residues. The CDR3 here is CASSYAGGGYTF. CDR3 coding DNA: TGTGCCAGCTCCTACGCAGGGGGCGGCTACACCTTC. Drawing the rest from reference TRBV18 and TRBJ1-2, the complete variable domain is NAGVMQNPRHLVRRRGQEARLRCSPMKGHSHVYWYRQLPEEGLKFMVYLQKENIIDESGMPKERFSAEFPKEGPSILRIQQVVRGDSAAYFCASSYAGGGYTFGSGTRLTVV.

The chain uses TRBV27 and TRBJ2-7; D might be TRBD1 (6 bases). CDR1 is MNHEY and CDR2 is SMNVEV in the germline V gene (reference sequence). The germline V and J ends were trimmed by 8 bases and 2 bases, with 19 bases remaining between them. The CDR3 runs to 15 residues. The CDR3 loop is CASRSTRDNPYEQYF. DNA for the CDR3: TGTGCCAGCCGATCCACCAGGGACAATCCCTACGAGCAGTACTTC.

The chain uses TRBV11-2 and TRBJ2-3, with 10 bases matching TRBD2. The CDR3 has 17 residues. J was trimmed by 3 bases and V by 1 base; bases with no gene match: 7. Germline CDR1 and CDR2: SGHAT and FQNNGV. The CDR3 reads CASSLADSGGITDTQYF. Here the CDR3 DNA reads TGTGCCAGCAGCTTAGCGGATAGCGGGGGGATTACAGATACGCAGTATTTT.

CDR3 in DNA: TGTGCCAGCTCACCGACAGAGAATAGCAATCAGCCCCAGCATTTT. Translating gives CASSPTENSNQPQHF. The chain links TRBV18 to TRBJ1-5; a weak D match, TRBD1 (5 bases). V was cut by 3 bases and J by 0 bases, with 9 bases left in between. Germline V gene lookup returns CDR1 KGHSH and CDR2 LQKENI. This CDR3 contains 15 residues.

This chain connects TRBV5-1 to TRBJ1-2, with 8 nucleotides matching TRBD1. CDR3 length equals 13 residues. Trimming at V came to 6 bases and at J to 6 bases, leaving 7 bases not matched to a gene. Germline V gives CDR1 SGHRS, CDR2 YFSETQ. The CDR3 here is CASKRQTGDGYTF. The CDR3 DNA follows: TGCGCCAGCAAAAGGCAGACAGGGGATGGCTACACCTTC.

The chain combines TRBV4-2 with TRBJ1-1; D is possibly TRBD1 (5 bases). V was shortened by 4 bases and J by 6 bases, with 12 bases between the two germline ends. The length of the CDR3 is 13 residues. CDR1 is LGHNA, CDR2 YNFKEQ, per germline. The CDR3 DNA reads as TGTGCCAGCAGCCTTCCGGGGGGAGCTGAAGCTTTCTTT. Translating it yields CASSLPGGAEAFF.